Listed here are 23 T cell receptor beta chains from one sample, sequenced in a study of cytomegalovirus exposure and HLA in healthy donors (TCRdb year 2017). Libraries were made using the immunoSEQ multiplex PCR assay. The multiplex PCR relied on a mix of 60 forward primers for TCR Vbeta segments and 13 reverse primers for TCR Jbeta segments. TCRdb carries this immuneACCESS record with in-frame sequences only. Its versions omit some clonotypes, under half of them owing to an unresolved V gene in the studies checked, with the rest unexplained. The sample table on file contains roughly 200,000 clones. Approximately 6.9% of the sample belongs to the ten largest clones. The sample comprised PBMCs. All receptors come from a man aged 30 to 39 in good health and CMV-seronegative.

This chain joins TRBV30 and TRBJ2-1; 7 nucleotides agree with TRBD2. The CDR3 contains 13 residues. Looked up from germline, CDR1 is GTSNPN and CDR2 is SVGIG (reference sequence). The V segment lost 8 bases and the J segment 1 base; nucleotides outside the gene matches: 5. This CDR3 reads CAGGGPSYNEQFF. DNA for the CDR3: TGTGCCGGCGGGGGACCGTCCTACAATGAGCAGTTCTTC.

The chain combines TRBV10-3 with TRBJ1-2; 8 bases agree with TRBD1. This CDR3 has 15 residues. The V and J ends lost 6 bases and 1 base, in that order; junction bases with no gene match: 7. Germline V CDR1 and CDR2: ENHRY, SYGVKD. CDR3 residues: CAIRITGGDNYGYTF. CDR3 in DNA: TGTGCCATCAGGATTACAGGGGGTGATAACTATGGCTACACCTTC.

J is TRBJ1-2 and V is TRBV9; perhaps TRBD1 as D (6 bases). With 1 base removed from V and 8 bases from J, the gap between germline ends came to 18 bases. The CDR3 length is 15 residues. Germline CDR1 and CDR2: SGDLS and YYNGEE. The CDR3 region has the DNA TGTGCCAGCAGCGTACTCCAGGGGCAGGCCGGGGGCTACACCTTC. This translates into CASSVLQGQAGGYTF.

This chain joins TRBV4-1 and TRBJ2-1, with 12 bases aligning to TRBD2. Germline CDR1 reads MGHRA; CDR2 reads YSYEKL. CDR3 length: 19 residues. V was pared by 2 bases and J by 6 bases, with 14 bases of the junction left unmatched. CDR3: CASSQTTSGGPRASNEQFF. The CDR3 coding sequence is TGCGCCAGCAGCCAAACTACTAGCGGGGGGCCCCGGGCAAGCAATGAGCAGTTCTTC.

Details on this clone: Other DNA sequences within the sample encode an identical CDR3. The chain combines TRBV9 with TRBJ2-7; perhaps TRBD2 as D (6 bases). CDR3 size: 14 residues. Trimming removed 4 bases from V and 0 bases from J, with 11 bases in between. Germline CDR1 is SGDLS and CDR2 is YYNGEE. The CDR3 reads CASSLGGNSYEQYF. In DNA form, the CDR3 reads TGTGCCAGCAGCCTCGGAGGGAACTCCTACGAGCAGTACTTC.

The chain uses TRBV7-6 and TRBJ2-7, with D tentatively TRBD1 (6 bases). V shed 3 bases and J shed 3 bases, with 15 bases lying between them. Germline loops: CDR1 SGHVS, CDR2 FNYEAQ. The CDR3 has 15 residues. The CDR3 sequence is CASSFRGGEFYEQYF. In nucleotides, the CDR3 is TGTGCCAGCAGCTTTCGAGGGGGTGAATTCTACGAGCAGTACTTC.

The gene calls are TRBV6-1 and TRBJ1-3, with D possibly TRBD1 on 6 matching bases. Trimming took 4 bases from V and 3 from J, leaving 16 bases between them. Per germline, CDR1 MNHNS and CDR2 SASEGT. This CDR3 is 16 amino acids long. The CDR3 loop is CASSGYRDIFGNTIYF. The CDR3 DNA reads TGTGCCAGCAGTGGGTACAGGGACATATTTGGAAACACCATATATTTT.

CDR3 DNA: TGTGCCAGCAGCTTGGTTGGCAGGTACGAGCAGTACTTC. This translates into CASSLVGRYEQYF. J is TRBJ2-7 and V is TRBV5-6; no clear D. V was clipped by 0 bases and J by 4 bases, with 8 bases between them. CDR3 length equals 13 residues. Germline CDR1 is SGHDT and CDR2 is YYEEEE.

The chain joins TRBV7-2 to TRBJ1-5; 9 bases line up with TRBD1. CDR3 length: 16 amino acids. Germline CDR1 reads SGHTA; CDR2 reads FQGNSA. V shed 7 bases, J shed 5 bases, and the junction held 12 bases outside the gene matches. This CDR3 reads CASNRLDGTGYQPQHF. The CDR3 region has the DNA TGTGCCAGCAACCGCCTTGACGGGACAGGGTATCAGCCCCAGCATTTT.

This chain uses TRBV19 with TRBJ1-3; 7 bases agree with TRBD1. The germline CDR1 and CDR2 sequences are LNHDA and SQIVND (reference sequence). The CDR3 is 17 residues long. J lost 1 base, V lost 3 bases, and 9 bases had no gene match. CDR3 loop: CASSIVRGRISGNTIYF. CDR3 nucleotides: TGTGCCAGTAGTATTGTGAGGGGGCGGATTTCTGGAAACACCATATATTTT.

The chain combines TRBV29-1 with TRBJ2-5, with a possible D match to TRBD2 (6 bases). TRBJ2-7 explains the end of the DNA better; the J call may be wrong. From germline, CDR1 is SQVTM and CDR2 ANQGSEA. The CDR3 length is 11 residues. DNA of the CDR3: TGCAGCGGTGGAGGGGTCTACGAGCAGTACTTC. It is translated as CSGGGVYEQYF.

CDR3 DNA: TGTGCCAGCAGCTTAGACAGGGGGGCGGATGAAAAACTGTTTTTT. Protein product: CASSLDRGADEKLFF. The gene calls are TRBV11-2 and TRBJ1-4, with 7 bases lining up with TRBD1. Germline values: CDR1 SGHAT, CDR2 FQNNGV. CDR3 size: 15 residues. V lost 0 bases and J lost 6; bases outside the gene matches: 4.

As DNA, the CDR3 is TGTGCCTGGAGTGTAGAATTTGCAGGGGGTGGAGGTGGCTACACCTTC. Protein: CAWSVEFAGGGGGYTF. This sequence joins TRBV30 and TRBJ1-2; 7 bases are a match to TRBD1. CDR3 length equals 16 residues. The germline V gene encodes CDR1 GTSNPN and CDR2 SVGIG (reference sequence). Trimming cost V 0 bases and J 7 bases; bases outside gene matches: 14.

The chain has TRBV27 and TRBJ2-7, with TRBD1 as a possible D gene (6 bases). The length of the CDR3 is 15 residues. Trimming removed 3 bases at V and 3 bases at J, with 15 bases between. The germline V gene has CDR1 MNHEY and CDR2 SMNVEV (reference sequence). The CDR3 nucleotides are TGTGCCAGCAGTTTCGGAAGGGGGACCCACTACGAGCAGTACTTC. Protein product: CASSFGRGTHYEQYF.

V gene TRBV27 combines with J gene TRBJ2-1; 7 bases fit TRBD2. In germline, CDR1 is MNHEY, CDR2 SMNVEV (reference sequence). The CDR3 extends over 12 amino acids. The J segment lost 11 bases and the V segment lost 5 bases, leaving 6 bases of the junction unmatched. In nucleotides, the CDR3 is TGTGCCAGCAGTACTAGCGTGAGGCAGCAGTTCTTC. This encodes CASSTSVRQQFF.

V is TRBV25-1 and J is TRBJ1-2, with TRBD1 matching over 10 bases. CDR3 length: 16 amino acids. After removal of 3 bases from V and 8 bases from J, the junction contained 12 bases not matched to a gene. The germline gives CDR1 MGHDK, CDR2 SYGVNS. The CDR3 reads CASSDRPGQGTRGYTF. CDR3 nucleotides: TGTGCCAGCAGTGACCGACCGGGACAGGGGACGCGGGGCTACACCTTC.

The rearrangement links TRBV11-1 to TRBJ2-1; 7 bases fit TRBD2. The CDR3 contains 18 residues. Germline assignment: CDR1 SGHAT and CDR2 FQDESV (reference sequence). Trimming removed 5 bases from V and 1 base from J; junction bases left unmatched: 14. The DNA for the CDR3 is TGTGCCAGCAGCGGGGGAGCGGGACTCGCTGAATCCTACAATGAGCAGTTCTTC. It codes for CASSGGAGLAESYNEQFF.

In nucleotides, the CDR3 is TGTGCCAGCAGTATCAGAGCGGACAATGAGCAGTTCTTC. It codes for CASSIRADNEQFF. V is TRBV27 and J is TRBJ2-1; D might be TRBD2 (5 bases). V lost 5 bases and J lost 5, with 10 bases in between. The CDR3 runs to 13 residues. In germline, CDR1 is MNHEY, CDR2 SMNVEV (reference sequence).

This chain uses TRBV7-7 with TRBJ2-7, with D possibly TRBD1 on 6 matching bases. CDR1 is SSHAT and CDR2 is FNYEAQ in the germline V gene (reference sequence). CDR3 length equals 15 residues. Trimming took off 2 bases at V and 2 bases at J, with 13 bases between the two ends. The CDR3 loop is CASSLLTGHTYEQYF. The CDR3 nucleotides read TGTGCCAGCAGCTTACTCACGGGACACACCTACGAGCAGTACTTC.

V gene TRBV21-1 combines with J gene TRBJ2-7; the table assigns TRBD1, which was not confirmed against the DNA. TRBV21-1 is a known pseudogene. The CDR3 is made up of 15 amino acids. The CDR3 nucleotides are TGTGCCAGCACCAAGTGGACAGGGGGCAGGTACGAGCAGTACTTC. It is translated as CASTKWTGGRYEQYF.

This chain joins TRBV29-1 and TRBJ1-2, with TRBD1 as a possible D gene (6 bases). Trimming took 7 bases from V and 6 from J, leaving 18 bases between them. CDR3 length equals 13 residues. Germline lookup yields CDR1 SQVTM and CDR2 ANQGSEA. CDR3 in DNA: TGCAGCGCCGCAGGGGACGGAAAAGATGGCTACACCTTC. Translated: CSAAGDGKDGYTF.

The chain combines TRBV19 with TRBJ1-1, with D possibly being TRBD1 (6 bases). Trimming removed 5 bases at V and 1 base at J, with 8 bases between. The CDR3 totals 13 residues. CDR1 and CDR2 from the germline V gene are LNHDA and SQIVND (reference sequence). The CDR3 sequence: CASSQTGNTEAFF. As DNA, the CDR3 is TGTGCCAGTAGTCAGACAGGGAACACTGAAGCTTTCTTT.

This chain's CDR3 is CASSESGNNYGYTF. The CDR3 nucleotides read TGTGCCAGCAGTGAGTCAGGGAACAACTATGGCTACACCTTC. The genes are TRBV25-1 and TRBJ1-2; tentative D call: TRBD1 (5 bases). Per the germline V gene, CDR1 is MGHDK and CDR2 is SYGVNS. This CDR3 is 14 amino acids long. Trimming took 3 bases from V and 2 from J, leaving 10 bases between them.